By sample share, the clone carrying this T cell receptor (beta chain) is large. What it binds is not known. The data stem from a study of OX40 agonist ivuxolimab in advanced cancers. For the study at large: All patients had ivuxolimab intravenously every 2 weeks at 0.01 to 10 mg/kg.

Repertoires were generated with immunoSEQ multiplex PCR, while TCRdb's copy carries only in-frame clones and drops some. The top ten clones hold 20% to 30% of a sample with more than 25,000 clones, roughly 88% of them seen once. Autoimmune disease history or systemic immunosuppression excluded patients. The study's findings and limits: Averaging showed that CD8+ T cells had more expanded clones than CD4+ did. Expansion of clones was among the lowest in partial responders at 0.1-3.0 mg/kg.

The germline V gene encodes CDR1 MNHEY and CDR2 SVGAGI. The junction had 5 bases not matched to a gene; V was cut back by 5 bases and J by 4 bases. This CDR3 comprises 13 residues. This sequence was found in an adult with an advanced solid tumor such as melanoma, head and neck, liver or kidney cancer. The starting material was CD4+ or CD8+ T cells sorted from blood, obtained in a trial of the OX40 agonist ivuxolimab. The chain has TRBV6-5 and TRBJ2-7; 7 bases align to TRBD2. CDR3 nucleotide sequence: TGTGCCAGCAGTCCCCCCGGGGGGTACGAGCAGTACTTC. Its protein product is CASSPPGGYEQYF.